This TCR beta chain was identified in a study of blood T cell repertoires in COVID-19. Study-level background: Some COVID-19 samples were acute and others convalescent; all came from the United States, Italy and Spain. T cells, B-cell-depleted T cells, or PBMCs supplied cDNA or gDNA.

In the original processing: Cell counts per sample came from amplifying reference gene primers. Some clones are missing from TCRdb's copy, which holds only in-frame ones; the method was immunoSEQ multiplex PCR. Clone size and the V and J calls come from that table; the DNA yielded D and trimming. Of around 300,000 clones listed, approximately 83% were seen once; the top ten hold roughly 10%. The J segment lost 2 bases and the V segment lost 5 bases, leaving 6 bases of the junction unmatched. This CDR3 spans 14 amino acids. CDR1 and CDR2 (germline): SGHTA, FQGNSA. The J gene is TRBJ2-7, the V gene TRBV7-2, with 7 bases lining up with TRBD2. This sequence was found in a woman aged 50 to 65 who had recovered from COVID-19. The sequenced sample was peripheral blood. The CDR3 DNA sequence: TGTGCCAGCAGCCCTAGAGCGGGGCCCTACGAGCAGTACTTC. Translated: CASSPRAGPYEQYF.